This T cell receptor beta chain was captured in a study of T cell responses to AZD1222 COVID-19 vaccine. Study-wide points: The sample set comprised mostly white British donors with more females, and clonal diversity was possibly underestimated.

V was clipped by 5 bases and J by 7 bases, with 18 bases between them. The CDR3 extends over 14 amino acids. Per the germline V gene, CDR1 is SGHVS and CDR2 is FQNEAQ. With regard to this clone: No antigen is known for it.

TCRdb's table, derived via immunoSEQ multiplex PCR, lists solely in-frame clones and lacks some. The data show over 150,000 clones, just over 90% seen once. This sample comprised peripheral blood, obtained on day 0 of AZD1222 vaccination. The chain employs TRBV7-8 and TRBJ2-7; D is perhaps TRBD2 (5 bases). This sequence was found in an adult in good health. Here the CDR3 reads CASSLALRGGEQYF. The CDR3 DNA follows: TGTGCCAGCAGCCTGGCTCTTCGGGGTGGGGAGCAGTACTTC.